The present T cell receptor beta chain was sequenced within a study of a mutant IDH1 vaccine in newly diagnosed glioma. Sample time point: baseline, week 1 (first vaccination visit). Documented treatment: pre-vaccination baseline after standard-of-care therapy. Trimming removed 4 bases at V and 3 bases at J, with 15 bases between. CDR1 and CDR2 from the germline V gene are SGHAT and FQNNGV. This CDR3 spans 15 amino acids. Sequencing was performed with immunoSEQ multiplex PCR; in TCRdb, only in-frame clones are kept and a portion is missing. The sample shows some 95,000 clones, about four fifths of them seen only once.

The sample here was PBMCs, taken from a glioma patient treated with radiotherapy, temozolomide or both. The chain combines TRBV11-2 with TRBJ1-1; weak D call: TRBD1 (5 bases). The sequence was obtained from a man in his forties or fifties with glioma. In DNA form, the CDR3 reads TGTGCCAGCAGCTCGTCGCGGGGCAGTTACACTGAAGCTTTCTTT. The encoded protein is CASSSSRGSYTEAFF. Supplemented by reference TRBV11-2 and TRBJ1-1, the full variable domain reads EAGVAQSPRYKIIEKRQSVAFWCNPISGHATLYWYQQILGQGPKLLIQFQNNGVVDDSQLPKDRFSAERLKGVDSTLKIQPAKLEDSAVYLCASSSSRGSYTEAFFGQGTRLTVV.